These T cell receptor beta chains were read from a single sample in a study of shared clonotypes between healthy human individuals. Clones were sequenced by immunoSEQ multiplex PCR, and TCRdb holds only the in-frame ones, with some missing. The data show some 2,100,000 clones, 95% seen once. Sequenced input: naive CD4+ T cells sorted from blood. The receptors stem from a man aged 18 to 35 in good health. The CDR3 runs from the conserved cysteine through the conserved F or W. The D gene is left open where the match is weak. Only part of the rows carry a size: once, few, many, or a class if the clone is expanded.

v_call	clone_size	j_call	d_call	cdr3_nt	cdr3_aa
TRBV10-3	-	TRBJ1-2	-	TGTGCCATCAGCGGACACGAAGATGGCTACACCTTC	CAISGHEDGYTF
TRBV5-4	-	TRBJ2-1	-	TGTGCCAGCAGCGTGGGGGCAGGAGGACCCTACAATGAGCAGTTCTTC	CASSVGAGGPYNEQFF
TRBV9	once	TRBJ1-2	TRBD1	TGTGCCAGCAGCCCGGGACAGGGGGGCTATGGCTACACCTTC	CASSPGQGGYGYTF
TRBV10-1	-	TRBJ1-1	-	TGCGCCAGCAGCCGCGACAGGAACACTGAAGCTTTCTTT	CASSRDRNTEAFF
TRBV19	-	TRBJ1-5	TRBD1	TGTGCCAGTAGTATAGCCGGACAGGGTGGTCAGCCCCAGCATTTT	CASSIAGQGGQPQHF
TRBV5-4	-	TRBJ1-6	TRBD1	TGTGCCAGCAGACCGGGACAGCGAAATTCACCCCTCCACTTT	CASRPGQRNSPLHF
TRBV5-4	-	TRBJ1-3	TRBD1	TGTGCCAGCAGCTCGGGACAGCACTCTGGAAACACCATATATTTT	CASSSGQHSGNTIYF
TRBV6-1	few	TRBJ1-6	TRBD1	TGTGCCAGCACCCCGGGACAGGGGTATTTACCCCTCCACTTT	CASTPGQGYLPLHF
TRBV7-9	-	TRBJ1-2	-	TGTGCCAGCAGCTCGGTCGACCCTCCCTATGGCTACACCTTC	CASSSVDPPYGYTF
TRBV11-2	-	TRBJ2-7	TRBD2	TGTGCCAGCAGCTTTCCCCCTAGCGGAAGCTCCTACGAGCAGTACTTC	CASSFPPSGSSYEQYF
TRBV9	-	TRBJ2-3	TRBD2	TGTGCCAGCAGCACCCAAGCGGGGGCGGTGGCAGATACGCAGTATTTT	CASSTQAGAVADTQYF
TRBV5-5	-	TRBJ2-7	-	TGTGCCAGCAGCTTGGCCCTAGCGAGAGCCTACGAGCAGTACTTC	CASSLALARAYEQYF
TRBV7-8	-	TRBJ1-5	-	TGTGCCAGCAGCTTAGGAGGGAACCGTCCTCAGCCCCAGCATTTT	CASSLGGNRPQPQHF
TRBV29-1	-	TRBJ2-2	TRBD2	TGCAGCGCCCGCCCGGGGGGAGGGACCGGGGAGCTGTTTTTT	CSARPGGGTGELFF
TRBV18	-	TRBJ2-5	TRBD1	TGTGCCAGCTCCCCCCGGACAGGGGCCGAGACCCAGTACTTC	CASSPRTGAETQYF
TRBV9	-	TRBJ2-2	TRBD1	TGTGCCAGCAGCGTAGTGGGACAGGGTTCTGGGGAGCTGTTTTTT	CASSVVGQGSGELFF
TRBV14	-	TRBJ2-5	-	TGTGCCAGCAGCCAAGATCGGCCTAGCGAAGAGACCCAGTACTTC	CASSQDRPSEETQYF
TRBV30	-	TRBJ2-7	-	TGTGCCTGGAGTGTAGTTCCGTACGAGCAGTACTTC	CAWSVVPYEQYF
TRBV28	-	TRBJ2-7	TRBD2	TGTGCCAGCAGTTTTTCCGGGAGGGCCTCCTACGAGCAGTACTTC	CASSFSGRASYEQYF
TRBV2	-	TRBJ2-2	-	TGTGCCAGCAGGCGGGTTGGGGAGCTGTTTTTT	CASRRVGELFF
TRBV5-1	-	TRBJ2-3	TRBD2	TGCGCCAGCAGCTTCGGGGGGAGCACAGATACGCAGTATTTT	CASSFGGSTDTQYF
TRBV29-1	-	TRBJ1-2	TRBD1	TGCAGCGTTGAAGAGGAACAGGGGGCTAGAGGCTACACCTTC	CSVEEEQGARGYTF
TRBV7-8	once	TRBJ1-6	TRBD1	TGTGCCAGCAGCACAGGACAGGGCCTTAATTCACCCCTCCACTTT	CASSTGQGLNSPLHF
TRBV5-6	-	TRBJ2-5	-	TGTGCCAGCAGCCCGCAGGGCAGAGAGACCCAGTACTTC	CASSPQGRETQYF
TRBV7-2	-	TRBJ2-7	-	TGTGCCAGCAGCTTAGGGCCCCCGTACGAGCAGTACTTC	CASSLGPPYEQYF
TRBV19	-	TRBJ2-3	-	TGTGCCAGTAGTCCCGGCGGAGATACGCAGTATTTT	CASSPGGDTQYF
TRBV6-5	-	TRBJ2-3	TRBD1	TGTGCCAGCACGCGGGCAGGGGGCGGGGATACGCAGTATTTT	CASTRAGGGDTQYF
TRBV28	-	TRBJ2-3	-	TGTGCCAGCAGTCCCGGACTACCCCGCACAGATACGCAGTATTTT	CASSPGLPRTDTQYF
TRBV7-9	once	TRBJ2-1	-	TGTGCCAGCGAACTCGGGCGGGGTATACTTAACAATGAGCAGTTCTTC	CASELGRGILNNEQFF
TRBV18	-	TRBJ2-7	-	TGTGCCAGCTCACCATCCAGCTACGAGCAGTACTTC	CASSPSSYEQYF
TRBV19	-	TRBJ1-2	-	TGTGCCAGTACCCCGGACAGAAACAACTATGGCTACACCTTC	CASTPDRNNYGYTF
TRBV5-1	-	TRBJ2-6	TRBD2	TGCGCCAGCAGCGTGAGCGGGAGGGCCTCTGGGGCCAACGTCCTGACTTTC	CASSVSGRASGANVLTF
TRBV18	-	TRBJ1-6	-	TGTGCCAGCTCACCGGTGGCATTCAATTCACCCCTCCACTTT	CASSPVAFNSPLHF
TRBV21-1	-	TRBJ2-5	-	TGTGCCAGCAGCAAAGCGCGAGAGACCCAGTACTTC	CASSKARETQYF
TRBV5-6	-	TRBJ1-4	TRBD1	TGTGCCAGCAGCCCGGACAGGGGGCTCCCTAATGAAAAACTGTTTTTT	CASSPDRGLPNEKLFF
TRBV6-1	-	TRBJ2-3	-	TGTGCCAGCAGTGAAGCCAGTGGACGAGGTGCGCAGTATTTT	CASSEASGRGAQYF
TRBV4-2	-	TRBJ2-1	-	TGTGCCAGCACTAGGGGGGCCTCCTACAATGAGCAGTTCTTC	CASTRGASYNEQFF
TRBV6-6	-	TRBJ1-6	-	TGTGCCAGCAGCCCGGCGGGACATAATAATTCACCCCTCCACTTT	CASSPAGHNNSPLHF
TRBV5-1	-	TRBJ2-7	TRBD1	TGCGCCAGCAGCTCAGGGGGCGCCTCCTACGAGCAGTACTTC	CASSSGGASYEQYF